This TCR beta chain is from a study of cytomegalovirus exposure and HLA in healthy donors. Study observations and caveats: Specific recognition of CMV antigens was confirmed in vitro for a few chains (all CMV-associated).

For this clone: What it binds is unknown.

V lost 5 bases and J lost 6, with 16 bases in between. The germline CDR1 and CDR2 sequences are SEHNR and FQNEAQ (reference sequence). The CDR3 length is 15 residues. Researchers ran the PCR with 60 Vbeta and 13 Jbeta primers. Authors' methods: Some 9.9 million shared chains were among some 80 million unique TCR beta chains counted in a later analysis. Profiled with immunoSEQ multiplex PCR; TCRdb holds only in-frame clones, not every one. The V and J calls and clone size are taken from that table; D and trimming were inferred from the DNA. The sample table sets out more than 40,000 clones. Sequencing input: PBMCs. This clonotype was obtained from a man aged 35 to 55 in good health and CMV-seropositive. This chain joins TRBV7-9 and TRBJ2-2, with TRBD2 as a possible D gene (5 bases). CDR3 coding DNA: TGTGCCAGCAGCCCTAGGACTCACCTCGCCGGGGAGCTGTTTTTT. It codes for CASSPRTHLAGELFF.